This T cell receptor (beta chain) was found in a study of blood T cell repertoires in COVID-19. The CDR3 totals 15 residues. V lost 1 base, J lost 2 bases, and 3 bases stayed unmatched. Germline CDR1 is SGHRS and CDR2 is YFSETQ. Seattle's enrolled individuals joined amid active infection and were then monitored longitudinally. Produced via immunoSEQ multiplex PCR; TCRdb's table is partial and in-frame only. Here the sample spans about 530,000 clones, around 90% being singletons. This sequence originates from a woman in her forties or fifties with COVID-19, enrolled during active disease. The specimen was peripheral blood. V usage is TRBV5-1 and J usage is TRBJ1-1, with 9 positions matching TRBD1. The CDR3 region is CASSLLTGGNTEAFF. CDR3 DNA: TGCGCCAGCAGCTTGTTAACAGGGGGCAACACTGAAGCTTTCTTT.